Below are 23 T cell receptor beta chains sequenced from a single sample in a study of cytomegalovirus exposure and HLA in healthy donors (TCRdb year 2017). Library generation was performed with the immunoSEQ multiplex PCR assay. The table was pulled from immuneACCESS by TCRdb, which kept in-frame rearrangements only. Such tables lose some clones; where checked, under half of the loss comes from unresolved V genes, and the rest has no known cause. The sample data list about 150,000 clones, and 86% of these were observed just once. The ten biggest clones cover around 2.1% of the sample. The sample consisted of PBMCs. All receptors come from a human donor in good health.

This chain joins TRBV2 and TRBJ1-1; a weak D match, TRBD1 (5 bases). V shed 8 bases and J shed 1 base, with 5 bases lying between them. This CDR3 is built from 11 residues. CDR1 is SNHLY and CDR2 is FYNNEI in the germline V gene. CDR3 bases: TGTGCCAGCGACAGGAACACTGAAGCTTTCTTT. Translating it yields CASDRNTEAFF.

This clone came up once. The chain combines TRBV10-3 with TRBJ1-1; a possible D gene is TRBD1 (5 bases). The germline CDR1 and CDR2 sequences are ENHRY and SYGVKD. This CDR3 is 12 amino acids long. The V end lost 9 bases, the J end lost 4 bases, and 12 bases lay between the germline ends. In DNA form, the CDR3 reads TGTGCCATGGGGGGACGTCTCACTGAAGCTTTCTTT. It codes for CAMGGRLTEAFF.

The gene calls are TRBV7-8 and TRBJ2-7; TRBD1 aligns across 8 bases. The germline V gene has CDR1 SGHVS and CDR2 FQNEAQ. The CDR3 is 18 residues long. Trimming removed 1 base from V and 3 bases from J; junction bases left unmatched: 14. The CDR3 loop is CASSLEFSGTGNIYEQYF. CDR3 coding DNA: TGTGCCAGCAGCTTAGAATTCTCCGGGACAGGAAATATCTACGAGCAGTACTTC.

Here the CDR3 DNA reads TGTGCCAGCAGCTTGGTTCCAGGGATGACTGAAGCTTTCTTT. Its protein product is CASSLVPGMTEAFF. The chain links TRBV5-8 to TRBJ1-1; a weak D match, TRBD1 (5 bases). The CDR3 sequence is 14 residues long. CDR1 is SGHTS, CDR2 YDEGEE, per germline. Deletions cut 0 bases from V and 5 bases from J, with 11 bases between.

The chain carries TRBV29-1 and TRBJ2-3; the match to TRBD2 covers 9 bases. The ends lost 7 bases at V and 2 bases at J; junction bases unmatched: 7. The CDR3 runs to 14 residues. Germline V gene lookup returns CDR1 SQVTM and CDR2 ANQGSEA. CDR3 nucleotide sequence: TGCAGCGGGGAAGCGGGGGGCAACACAGATACGCAGTATTTT. Protein product: CSGEAGGNTDTQYF.

The V gene is TRBV5-1, the J gene TRBJ2-5, with 10 bases that match TRBD2. CDR3 size: 17 residues. With 2 bases clipped from V and 5 bases from J, the junction kept 12 bases outside the gene matches. The V gene's germline CDR1 is SGHRS and CDR2 YFSETQ. Here the CDR3 reads CASSFLLSGRAEETQYF. Here the CDR3 DNA reads TGCGCCAGCAGCTTCTTGTTAAGCGGGAGGGCCGAGGAGACCCAGTACTTC.

The chain is built from TRBV2 and TRBJ1-2, with D maybe TRBD1 (5 bases). Germline values: CDR1 SNHLY, CDR2 FYNNEI. There are 13 residues in the CDR3. Trimming shortened V by 6 bases and J by 8 bases, and 16 bases separated the two germline ends. The CDR3 loop reads CASSKQARWGYTF. CDR3 bases: TGTGCCAGCAGCAAACAGGCCCGGTGGGGCTACACCTTC. Full variable domain (missing parts from reference TRBV2 and TRBJ1-2): EPEVTQTPSHQVTQMGQEVILRCVPISNHLYFYWYRQILGQKVEFLVSFYNNEISEKSEIFDDQFSVERPDGSNFTLKIRSTKLEDSAMYFCASSKQARWGYTFGSGTRLTVV.

The J gene is TRBJ1-3, the V gene TRBV18; 8 positions match TRBD1. The V and J ends lost 3 bases and 7 bases, in that order; junction bases with no gene match: 11. The CDR3 is 16 residues long. The germline gives CDR1 KGHSH, CDR2 LQKENI. CDR3 loop: CASSPTGVILQNTIYF. The CDR3 DNA sequence: TGTGCCAGCTCACCGACAGGGGTAATTCTTCAGAACACCATATATTTT.

The rearrangement uses TRBV18 and TRBJ2-3; 7 bases are shared with TRBD2. The CDR3 is 18 residues long. V lost 3 bases to trimming and J lost 0 bases; unmatched junction nucleotides: 12. Germline V lookup: CDR1 KGHSH, CDR2 LQKENI. The CDR3 coding sequence is TGTGCCAGCTCACCCGCTCCCTCTAGCGGTTTTAGCACAGATACGCAGTATTTT. Translation gives CASSPAPSSGFSTDTQYF.

The rearrangement uses TRBV5-6 and TRBJ2-6, with 9 positions matching TRBD1. CDR3 size: 18 residues. Per the germline V gene, CDR1 is SGHDT and CDR2 is YYEEEE. Trimming at V came to 6 bases and at J to 3 bases, leaving 13 bases not matched to a gene. CDR3 sequence: CASTRVGTGFGGANVLTF. CDR3 in DNA: TGTGCCAGCACCCGGGTCGGGACAGGGTTCGGTGGGGCCAACGTCCTGACTTTC.

Regarding this clone: A read error may account for a junction end that differs from germline. This chain links TRBV6-1 with TRBJ2-1, with a tentative D call TRBD2 (6 bases). This CDR3 region has 12 residues. CDR1 and CDR2 (germline): MNHNS, SASEGT. CDR3 region: CANSEGERAGFF. The CDR3 nucleotides are TGTGCCAACAGTGAAGGCGAGCGGGCGGGATTCTTC.

This chain uses TRBV29-1 with TRBJ2-2, with D perhaps TRBD2 (5 bases). Per the germline V gene, CDR1 is SQVTM and CDR2 is ANQGSEA. V was pared by 6 bases and J by 4 bases, with 12 bases between. This CDR3 is 13 amino acids long. The CDR3 protein is CSVDPLATGELFF. CDR3 coding DNA: TGCAGCGTAGACCCTCTAGCCACCGGGGAGCTGTTTTTT.

V usage is TRBV7-2 and J usage is TRBJ1-3; D is unclear. The ends were cut back, 6 bases at V and 1 base at J, with 13 bases in the middle. In germline, CDR1 is SGHTA, CDR2 FQGNSA. The CDR3 runs 15 residues. CDR3 sequence reads: CASRVLTASGNTIYF. The CDR3, as DNA: TGTGCCAGCAGGGTGCTAACAGCTTCTGGAAACACCATATATTTT.

This chain connects TRBV6-5 to TRBJ2-7; 8 bases line up with TRBD2. Germline CDR1 reads MNHEY; CDR2 reads SVGAGI. Unmatched junction bases numbered 6, after V lost 5 bases and J lost 3 bases. This CDR3 is built from 14 residues. The CDR3 loop is CASSPSGSGYEQYF. The CDR3 DNA reads TGTGCCAGCAGTCCCAGCGGGAGCGGCTACGAGCAGTACTTC.

V and J are TRBV14 and TRBJ1-2; D ambiguous. Germline lookup yields CDR1 SGHDN and CDR2 FVKESK. This CDR3 spans 15 amino acids. Trimming removed 1 base from V and 4 bases from J, with 13 bases in between. The CDR3 here is CASSQGGSSGYGYTF. CDR3 in DNA: TGTGCCAGCAGCCAAGGAGGGTCTTCTGGCTATGGCTACACCTTC.

The rearrangement links TRBV7-9 to TRBJ2-2; D is possibly TRBD2 (6 bases). CDR3 length equals 15 residues. V lost 5 bases, J lost 6 bases, and 16 bases lay in between. Per the germline V gene, CDR1 is SEHNR and CDR2 is FQNEAQ (reference sequence). In DNA, the CDR3 is TGTGCCAGCAGCCAGAGCAGACTAGTGGCCGGGGAGCTGTTTTTT. This gives the protein CASSQSRLVAGELFF. Together with reference TRBV7-9 and TRBJ2-2, the CDR3 gives the full variable domain: DTGVSQNPRHKITKRGQNVTFRCDPISEHNRLYWYRQTLGQGPEFLTYFQNEAQLEKSRLLSDRFSAERPKGSFSTLEIQRTEQGDSAMYLCASSQSRLVAGELFFGEGSRLTVL.

V gene TRBV28 combines with J gene TRBJ1-2; D unresolved. Per germline, CDR1 MDHEN and CDR2 SYDVKM. This CDR3 is 13 amino acids long. V was cut by 6 bases and J by 2 bases, with 10 bases left in between. CDR3: CASRDPGNYGYTF. In nucleotides, the CDR3 is TGTGCCAGCAGGGATCCAGGAAACTATGGCTACACCTTC.

The chain recombines TRBV10-3 with TRBJ1-6; 8 nucleotides align to TRBD1. Unmatched junction bases numbered 8, after V lost 3 bases and J lost 7 bases. The CDR3 length is 16 residues. Germline CDR1 is ENHRY and CDR2 is SYGVKD. CDR3 sequence reads: CAISDFWQGANSPLHF. The CDR3 region has the DNA TGTGCCATCAGTGATTTCTGGCAGGGGGCAAATTCACCCCTCCACTTT.

The chain carries TRBV15 and TRBJ1-1, with a tentative D call TRBD1 (6 bases). The CDR3 has 14 residues. Germline assignment: CDR1 LNHNV and CDR2 YYDKDF (reference sequence). Trimming removed 5 bases from V and 5 bases from J, with 15 bases in between. The CDR3 nucleotides read TGTGCCACCAGCCGGGACATGAGGGTTACTGAAGCTTTCTTT. It encodes CATSRDMRVTEAFF.

The sample holds a few counts of this clone. The J gene is TRBJ2-5, the V gene TRBV30; D perhaps matches TRBD2 (6 bases). V shed 0 bases and J shed 5 bases, with 10 bases lying between them. The CDR3 runs to 13 residues. CDR1 and CDR2 from the germline V gene are GTSNPN and SVGIG (reference sequence). CDR3 nucleotides: TGTGCCTGGAGTGTGGGGGGATACGAGACCCAGTACTTC. Amino acids: CAWSVGGYETQYF.

This sequence joins TRBV5-1 and TRBJ2-1, with 15 bases lining up with TRBD2. Losses at the gene ends were 4 bases for V and 9 bases for J; bases not matched to a gene: 5. CDR1 and CDR2 from the germline V gene are SGHRS and YFSETQ. This CDR3 is built from 15 residues. CDR3 loop: CASSPGTSGGLEQFF. The CDR3 DNA follows: TGCGCCAGCAGCCCCGGGACTAGCGGGGGGCTTGAGCAGTTCTTC. The entire variable domain, with the rest obtained from reference TRBV5-1 and TRBJ2-1, is as follows: KAGVTQTPRYLIKTRGQQVTLSCSPISGHRSVSWYQQTPGQGLQFLFEYFSETQRNKGNFPGRFSGRQFSNSRSEMNVSTLELGDSALYLCASSPGTSGGLEQFFGPGTRLTVL.

The chain is built from TRBV7-2 and TRBJ2-1; D not resolved. V shed 4 bases and J shed 0 bases, with 4 bases lying between them. This CDR3 has 13 residues. Germline-derived CDR1 and CDR2 are SGHTA and FQGNSA. CDR3 region: CASSSLSYNEQFF. As DNA, the CDR3 is TGTGCCAGCAGCTCCCTCTCCTACAATGAGCAGTTCTTC.

The V gene is TRBV7-9, the J gene TRBJ2-7; tentatively, D is TRBD1 (6 bases). In germline, CDR1 is SEHNR, CDR2 FQNEAQ (reference sequence). This CDR3 comprises 15 residues. Trimming stripped 5 bases from V and 2 bases from J, with 16 bases between. The CDR3 DNA sequence: TGTGCCAGCAGCGTAGGGCAGGGGATGACCTACGAGCAGTACTTC. Protein sequence: CASSVGQGMTYEQYF.